This T cell receptor (beta chain) was identified during a study of human T cells and chemical hapten exposure. This clonotype showed up just a few times. The antigen is unknown. V gave up 6 bases and J gave up 0 bases; unmatched junction bases: 5. CDR3 size: 16 residues. CDR1 and CDR2 from the germline V gene are KGHSH and LQKENI. Study results and caveats: Positive correlation was observed between PT1 expanded TCR counts and patch test score.

This sample's time point: patch test 3, about 24 weeks after DPC sensitization. The treatment was: therapeutic diphenylcyclopropenone sensitization with weekly scalp DPC. Per the authors' pipeline: Over 95,000 TCRs per sample was the median, with a range of about 20,000 to 700,000. TCRdb called the RACE reads again in MiXCR, with one record for every CDR3 protein. The V and J calls reflect TCRdb's pipeline rather than the authors' work. The sample has about 89,000 distinct CDR3 sequences; approximately 12% are singletons. Source: whole blood, taken in connection with sensitization to the hapten diphenylcyclopropenone (DPC). The chain recombines TRBV18 with TRBJ2-2; TRBD1 agrees at 9 bases. This TCR came from a woman in her fifties or sixties with alopecia areata. Some clones in this sample may be carry-over from other donors' samples. CDR3 residues: CASSPGQGANTGELFF. DNA of the CDR3: TGTGCCAGCTCCCCGGGACAGGGCGCGAACACCGGGGAGCTGTTTTTT. The variable domain in full, with the rest retrieved from reference TRBV18 and TRBJ2-2, is NAGVMQNPRHLVRRRGQEARLRCSPMKGHSHVYWYRQLPEEGLKFMVYLQKENIIDESGMPKERFSAEFPKEGPSILRIQQVVRGDSAAYFCASSPGQGANTGELFFGEGSRLTVL.